This passage covers 32 T cell receptor beta chains from one sample sequenced in a study of blood T cell repertoires in COVID-19. Here immunoSEQ multiplex PCR was the method, and the copy in TCRdb shows in-frame clones only, minus some. The sample holds 76,000 or so clones, under 95% seen once. Sequences were obtained from peripheral blood. All receptors come from a human donor in a cohort sampled during active COVID-19.

The V and J genes are TRBV6-5 and TRBJ2-3, with D possibly being TRBD1 (6 bases). Trimming removed 5 bases from V and 0 bases from J, with 12 bases in between. CDR3 length: 15 amino acids. Looked up from germline, CDR1 is MNHEY and CDR2 is SVGAGI. CDR3 DNA: TGTGCCAGCAGTACCTCCGGGACAAGCACAGATACGCAGTATTTT. Its translation is CASSTSGTSTDTQYF.

The chain recombines TRBV19 with TRBJ1-5; D unresolved. V gave up 6 bases and J gave up 5 bases, with 14 bases separating them. The germline gives CDR1 LNHDA, CDR2 SQIVND (reference sequence). The CDR3 has 14 amino acids. The CDR3 DNA is TGTGCCAGTAGCAAGGAGACTCGGGATCAGCCCCAGCATTTT. Protein: CASSKETRDQPQHF.

This chain joins TRBV7-3 and TRBJ2-3; D is unresolved. CDR3 size: 18 residues. V lost 3 bases, J lost 1 base, and 20 bases lay in between. Germline V lookup: CDR1 SGHTA, CDR2 FQGTGA. The CDR3 reads CASSLRSFGNGGTDTQYF. The CDR3 DNA reads as TGTGCCAGCAGCTTGAGGAGTTTTGGAAATGGAGGCACAGATACGCAGTATTTT.

This chain connects TRBV5-1 to TRBJ1-2; perhaps TRBD1 as D (5 bases). Trimming pared 4 bases from V and 6 bases from J, leaving 10 bases between. Germline CDR1 is SGHRS and CDR2 is YFSETQ. This CDR3 is built from 12 residues. The CDR3 is CASSPGTDGYTF. The CDR3 DNA follows: TGCGCCAGCAGCCCGGGGACTGATGGCTACACCTTC.

This chain connects TRBV11-2 to TRBJ1-1; a weak D match, TRBD1 (5 bases). CDR3 length equals 13 residues. Trimming shortened V by 3 bases and J by 3 bases, and 8 bases separated the two germline ends. The germline V gene encodes CDR1 SGHAT and CDR2 FQNNGV. The DNA of the CDR3 is TGTGCCAGCAGCTTGACAGATTACACTGAAGCTTTCTTT. As protein: CASSLTDYTEAFF. Looking up the rest from reference TRBV11-2 and TRBJ1-1 gives the full variable domain: EAGVAQSPRYKIIEKRQSVAFWCNPISGHATLYWYQQILGQGPKLLIQFQNNGVVDDSQLPKDRFSAERLKGVDSTLKIQPAKLEDSAVYLCASSLTDYTEAFFGQGTRLTVV.

The chain is built from TRBV20-1 and TRBJ2-2, with TRBD1 identical over 8 bases. V lost 3 bases and J lost 7; bases outside the gene matches: 10. The length of the CDR3 is 15 residues. From germline, CDR1 is DFQATT and CDR2 SNEGSKA (reference sequence). The CDR3 nucleotides are TGCAGTGCTAGTCAGGGGGCCGGAACCTTCGGGGAGCTGTTTTTT. This codes for CSASQGAGTFGELFF.

The chain recombines TRBV18 with TRBJ2-1; 8 bases agree with TRBD1. The CDR3 is 16 amino acids. J gave up 7 bases and V 0 bases, and 8 bases lay outside the gene matches. Germline V gene data show CDR1 as KGHSH and CDR2 as LQKENI. The CDR3 coding sequence is TGTGCCAGCTCACCACCGACGACAGGGGCGCGGAATGAGCAGTTCTTC. As protein: CASSPPTTGARNEQFF.

The chain links TRBV7-3 to TRBJ1-6; D call uncertain. With 2 bases removed from V and 9 bases from J, the gap between germline ends came to 8 bases. Germline V gene lookup returns CDR1 SGHTA and CDR2 FQGTGA. This CDR3 is 13 amino acids long. The CDR3 loop is CASSLFSRSPLHF. Written as DNA, the CDR3 is TGTGCCAGCAGCTTATTTTCTCGTTCACCCCTCCACTTT.

The rearrangement links TRBV2 to TRBJ1-1; D gene ambiguous. The CDR3 runs 15 residues. Germline values: CDR1 SNHLY, CDR2 FYNNEI. Trimming left V 2 bases short and J 1 base short, with 11 bases between. The CDR3, as DNA: TGTGCCAGCAGTGAAATGGGAGGAGAGAACACTGAAGCTTTCTTT. It is translated as CASSEMGGENTEAFF.

V gene TRBV7-2 combines with J gene TRBJ1-1, with 9 bases fitting TRBD1. The CDR3 contains 14 residues. Germline V CDR1 and CDR2: SGHTA, FQGNSA. Trimming cost V 5 bases and J 5 bases; bases outside gene matches: 6. DNA for the CDR3: TGTGCCAGCAGCACACGACAGGGGGGGACTGAAGCTTTCTTT. It codes for CASSTRQGGTEAFF.

This chain joins TRBV7-2 and TRBJ2-5; maybe TRBD1 (5 bases). V was shortened by 7 bases and J by 4 bases, with 16 bases between the two germline ends. This CDR3 has 14 residues. The germline gives CDR1 SGHTA, CDR2 FQGNSA. The CDR3, as DNA: TGTGCCAGCAACGGGCAGGGCCTGAGAGAGACCCAGTACTTC. It is translated as CASNGQGLRETQYF.

This chain connects TRBV6-5 to TRBJ1-1, with a possible D match to TRBD1 (6 bases). This CDR3 contains 14 residues. Germline V gene sequence: CDR1 MNHEY, CDR2 SVGAGI. Trimming removed 5 bases from V and 1 base from J, with 11 bases in between. CDR3 region: CASSLTTGNTEAFF. The CDR3 bases are TGTGCCAGCAGTCTGACGACAGGGAACACTGAAGCTTTCTTT.

The rearrangement uses TRBV3-1 (or the pseudogene TRBV3-2) and TRBJ1-2; possibly TRBD1 for D (5 bases). Trimming cost V 1 base and J 3 bases, with 9 bases left between them. This CDR3 region has 14 residues. Germline V CDR1 and CDR2: LGHDT, YNNKEL (reference sequence). For the CDR3, the DNA is TGTGCCAGCAGCCAAGGCCAGGGTGACTATGGCTACACCTTC. This codes for CASSQGQGDYGYTF.

V usage is TRBV19 and J usage is TRBJ1-1; D unclear. The V gene lost 7 bases and the J gene lost 2 bases, with 14 bases spanning the gap. CDR3 length: 14 amino acids. CDR1 is LNHDA and CDR2 is SQIVND in the germline V gene (reference sequence). CDR3 bases: TGTGCCAGTAAGGTGGCGGGAGCAAACACTGAAGCTTTCTTT. It is translated as CASKVAGANTEAFF. Supplemented by reference TRBV19 and TRBJ1-1, the full variable domain reads DGGITQSPKYLFRKEGQNVTLSCEQNLNHDAMYWYRQDPGQGLRLIYYSQIVNDFQKGDIAEGYSVSREKKESFPLTVTSAQKNPTAFYLCASKVAGANTEAFFGQGTRLTVV.

This chain connects TRBV5-1 to TRBJ2-1, with 11 bases identical to TRBD2. CDR3 size: 15 residues. Germline assignment: CDR1 SGHRS and CDR2 YFSETQ. V shed 2 bases and J 9 bases; nucleotides not matched to a gene: 7. Written as DNA, the CDR3 is TGCGCCAGCAGCTTCGCTAGCGGGGGGTGGATTGAGCAGTTCTTC. This sequence encodes CASSFASGGWIEQFF.

The chain has TRBV6-4 and TRBJ1-5; unclear D gene. Looked up from germline, CDR1 is MRHNA and CDR2 is SNTAGT. Trimming shortened V by 2 bases and J by 6 bases, and 23 bases separated the two germline ends. This CDR3 spans 18 amino acids. The CDR3 region has the DNA TGTGCCAGCAGTGACCCCCTCCGGGCATTCGAGGGAAGTCAGCCCCAGCATTTT. Protein: CASSDPLRAFEGSQPQHF.

This chain connects TRBV4-2 to TRBJ2-7, with 9 positions matching TRBD1. The CDR3 runs 18 residues. Germline V CDR1 and CDR2: LGHNA, YNFKEQ. Trimming removed 3 bases from V and 4 bases from J; junction bases left unmatched: 16. This CDR3 is CASSQLPIRDREGYEQYF. In DNA, the CDR3 is TGTGCCAGCAGCCAGTTACCCATCCGGGACAGGGAAGGGTACGAGCAGTACTTC.

The chain joins TRBV29-1 to TRBJ2-1, with D perhaps TRBD1 (6 bases). V was pared by 8 bases and J by 10 bases, with 15 bases between. The CDR3 totals 11 residues. Germline V CDR1 and CDR2: SQVTM, ANQGSEA. The CDR3 DNA sequence: TGCAGCCCTTCGACAGGATTCGAGCAGTTCTTC. This sequence encodes CSPSTGFEQFF.

This clone has just one count. The J gene is TRBJ1-6, the V gene TRBV6-2 or TRBV6-3; D uncertain. V was clipped by 6 bases and J by 9 bases, with 21 bases between them. The CDR3 contains 16 residues. CDR1 is MNHEY and CDR2 is SVGEGT in the germline V gene. In nucleotides, the CDR3 is TGTGCCAGCAGCGTATTCCGGGATCGGTGGGGTTCACCCCTCCACTTT. Translating it yields CASSVFRDRWGSPLHF.

V and J are TRBV18 and TRBJ2-1; D is possibly TRBD1 (6 bases). Germline V gives CDR1 KGHSH, CDR2 LQKENI. This CDR3 is built from 15 residues. Trimming removed 3 bases at V and 1 base at J, with 10 bases between. CDR3 coding DNA: TGTGCCAGCTCACCTCCGGGACATTCCTACAATGAGCAGTTCTTC. Its translation: CASSPPGHSYNEQFF.

This chain links TRBV5-5 with TRBJ2-4; weak D call: TRBD1 (5 bases). The germline gives CDR1 SGHKS, CDR2 YYEKEE (reference sequence). This CDR3 comprises 13 residues. V shed 10 bases and J shed 5 bases, with 16 bases lying between them. In DNA form, the CDR3 reads TGTGCCGGATCGCAGGGTCTCGAAAACATTCAGTACTTC. This encodes CAGSQGLENIQYF.

The chain is built from TRBV6-6 and TRBJ2-1; D remains unclear. Germline V gene sequence: CDR1 MNHNY, CDR2 SVGAGI (reference sequence). The CDR3 covers 13 residues. The ends were cut back, 6 bases at V and 0 bases at J, with 6 bases in the middle. The CDR3 sequence: CASRISSYNEQFF. Here the CDR3 DNA reads TGTGCCAGCAGAATATCCTCCTACAATGAGCAGTTCTTC.

This clone has a single count. This chain links TRBV3-1 (or the pseudogene TRBV3-2) with TRBJ2-3; TRBD2 matches at 12 bases. The CDR3 runs to 16 residues. From germline, CDR1 is LGHDT and CDR2 YNNKEL (reference sequence). V trimming: 4 bases; J trimming: 2 bases; junction bases outside the gene matches: 4. Here the CDR3 reads CASSLGLAGFTDTQYF. The CDR3 nucleotides read TGTGCCAGCAGCCTCGGACTAGCGGGGTTCACAGATACGCAGTATTTT.

V and J are TRBV6-5 and TRBJ2-5; D gene ambiguous. The germline V gene encodes CDR1 MNHEY and CDR2 SVGAGI. This CDR3 is 13 amino acids long. The V and J ends lost 2 bases and 3 bases respectively, with 7 bases between them. DNA for the CDR3: TGTGCCAGCAGTTACATGTCAGAAGAGACCCAGTACTTC. This encodes CASSYMSEETQYF.

The V gene is TRBV10-3, the J gene TRBJ2-3, with D tentatively TRBD2 (6 bases). CDR1 ENHRY and CDR2 SYGVKD come from the germline V gene. The CDR3 length is 15 residues. Between the trimmed V and J ends, which lost 10 bases and 3 bases, there was a span of 20 bases. CDR3 sequence: CATARGPEGTDTQYF. In DNA, the CDR3 is TGTGCCACCGCGCGGGGACCCGAAGGGACAGATACGCAGTATTTT.

The chain has TRBV5-5 and TRBJ1-5, with D perhaps matching TRBD1 (5 bases). V lost 4 bases and J 5 bases, leaving 16 bases between the germline ends. CDR3 length: 15 residues. CDR1 is SGHKS and CDR2 is YYEKEE in the germline V gene (reference sequence). The CDR3 DNA sequence: TGTGCCAGCAGCAATGGGACTAATTACCATCAGCCCCAGCATTTT. Translating it yields CASSNGTNYHQPQHF.

The chain uses TRBV7-8 and TRBJ2-3; 7 positions match TRBD1. CDR1 is SGHVS and CDR2 is FQNEAQ in the germline V gene. This CDR3 is built from 16 residues. Germline trimming cut 6 bases from V and 2 bases from J; bases unmatched to any gene: 11. The CDR3 spells CASSPGQALYTDTQYF. CDR3 in DNA: TGTGCCAGCAGTCCTGGACAGGCCCTTTACACAGATACGCAGTATTTT.

This clone was picked up a small number of times. The chain carries TRBV10-1 and TRBJ1-5, with 8 bases identical to TRBD1. The CDR3 runs 14 residues. With V trimmed by 8 bases and J by 6 bases, 9 bases remained unmatched. In germline, CDR1 is WNHNN, CDR2 SYGVQD (reference sequence). The CDR3: CASCRTGTVQPQHF. CDR3 in DNA: TGCGCCAGCTGTAGGACAGGGACGGTTCAGCCCCAGCATTTT.

The chain couples TRBV5-4 to TRBJ2-3; D gene ambiguous. V was shortened by 0 bases and J by 4 bases, with 6 bases between the two germline ends. Germline assignment: CDR1 SGHNT and CDR2 YYREEE (reference sequence). The CDR3 totals 13 residues. CDR3 loop: CASSLAGPDTQYF. The CDR3 DNA follows: TGTGCCAGCAGCTTGGCCGGTCCAGATACGCAGTATTTT.

The V call is TRBV4-3, the J call TRBJ2-1, with 10 bases aligning to TRBD2. Germline CDR1 LGHNA, CDR2 YSLEER. V trimming: 1 base; J trimming: 5 bases; junction bases outside the gene matches: 5. The CDR3 runs 16 residues. In DNA form, the CDR3 reads TGCGCCAGCAGCCAAGCCCCTAGCGGGGGAAACAATGAGCAGTTCTTC. Its translation: CASSQAPSGGNNEQFF.

A remark on this clone: This sample also contains other DNA sequences that code for the same CDR3. The V and J genes are TRBV6-5 and TRBJ2-7; 8 nucleotides align to TRBD1. CDR3 length equals 14 residues. V shed 6 bases, J shed 5 bases, and the junction held 9 bases outside the gene matches. CDR1 is MNHEY and CDR2 is SVGAGI in the germline V gene. The CDR3 coding sequence is TGTGCCAGCAGCAAAGACAGGGGATCCCACGAGCAGTACTTC. Translated, it gives CASSKDRGSHEQYF.

The chain is built from TRBV7-2 and TRBJ2-4; the D gene is possibly TRBD2 (6 bases). Germline CDR1 and CDR2: SGHTA and FQGNSA. Deletions cut 1 base from V and 8 bases from J, with 12 bases between. CDR3 length equals 14 residues. The CDR3: CASSLEDGGYIQYF. The CDR3 DNA sequence: TGTGCCAGCAGCTTAGAAGACGGGGGATACATTCAGTACTTC.